Following are 28 T cell receptor beta chains from one sample sequenced in a study of blood T cell repertoires in COVID-19. Here immunoSEQ multiplex PCR was the method, and the copy in TCRdb shows in-frame clones only, minus some. The data contain more than 200,000 clones, about 85% of them singletons. Material for sequencing was PBMCs or T cells enriched from blood (not recorded which). These receptors all come from a man younger than 45 who had recovered from COVID-19.

The V and J genes are TRBV7-2 and TRBJ2-5; the match to TRBD2 covers 12 bases. The CDR3 sequence is 16 residues long. J lost 10 bases, V lost 1 base, and 10 bases had no gene match. Germline values: CDR1 SGHTA, CDR2 FQGNSA. CDR3 protein: CASSLGNRLAGDGQYF. As DNA, the CDR3 is TGTGCCAGCAGCTTAGGAAATAGACTAGCGGGAGATGGCCAGTACTTC.

In nucleotides, the CDR3 is TGCGCCAGCAGACCGGGACACACGGGCACTGAAGCTTTCTTT. Its protein is CASRPGHTGTEAFF. This sequence joins TRBV10-1 and TRBJ1-1; D might be TRBD1 (6 bases). The CDR3 runs to 14 residues. The germline V gene has CDR1 WNHNN and CDR2 SYGVQD (reference sequence). Deletions cut 6 bases from V and 4 bases from J, with 15 bases between.

V gene TRBV5-4 combines with J gene TRBJ2-1; the match to TRBD2 covers 11 bases. This CDR3 is 15 amino acids long. Germline trimming cut 1 base from V and 7 bases from J; bases unmatched to any gene: 4. Germline-derived CDR1 and CDR2 are SGHNT and YYREEE (reference sequence). CDR3 region: CASSLFGTSGNEQFF. The CDR3, as DNA: TGTGCCAGCAGCTTGTTCGGGACTAGCGGAAATGAGCAGTTCTTC.

This clone was recorded a few times. The CDR3 here is CASIGQGDQPQHF. DNA for the CDR3: TGTGCCAGCATTGGACAGGGGGATCAGCCCCAGCATTTT. The V call is TRBV6-5, the J call TRBJ1-5; 10 bases line up with TRBD1. The CDR3 contains 13 residues. Germline CDR1 MNHEY, CDR2 SVGAGI. Germline trimming cut 7 bases from V and 5 bases from J; bases unmatched to any gene: 2.

V and J are TRBV14 and TRBJ1-6; TRBD1 might be the D (5 bases). V lost 3 bases, J lost 13 bases, and 22 bases lay in between. This CDR3 contains 16 residues. CDR1 and CDR2 (germline): SGHDN, FVKESK. Here the CDR3 DNA reads TGTGCCAGCAGCCAGGACGGGGGGAAGGATTTATTCCCCCTCCACTTT. This translates into CASSQDGGKDLFPLHF.

The chain uses TRBV6-4 and TRBJ2-1, with 11 bases identical to TRBD2. Germline lookup yields CDR1 MRHNA and CDR2 SNTAGT. CDR3 length: 17 amino acids. V was pared by 8 bases and J by 0 bases, with 9 bases of the junction left unmatched. The CDR3 sequence: CASPGLADSSSYNEQFF. In nucleotides, the CDR3 is TGTGCCAGCCCGGGACTAGCGGACTCTAGCTCCTACAATGAGCAGTTCTTC.

This chain joins TRBV7-9 and TRBJ2-7; 11 bases fit TRBD2. The V and J ends lost 4 bases and 0 bases, in that order; junction bases with no gene match: 2. Germline assignment: CDR1 SEHNR and CDR2 FQNEAQ (reference sequence). The CDR3 sequence is 15 residues long. In DNA form, the CDR3 reads TGTGCCAGCAGCTCCGGACTAGCGGGCTCCTACGAGCAGTACTTC. Its translation is CASSSGLAGSYEQYF.

The rearrangement uses TRBV6-5 and TRBJ2-1; 12 bases map to TRBD1. Per the germline V gene, CDR1 is MNHEY and CDR2 is SVGAGI. The J segment lost 8 bases and the V segment lost 4 bases, leaving 6 bases of the junction unmatched. The CDR3 runs 15 residues. The CDR3, as DNA: TGTGCCAGCAGTTTCGAGGGGACAGGGGGCTATGAGCAGTTCTTC. Translated: CASSFEGTGGYEQFF.

This clone turned up a few times. The gene calls are TRBV6-5 and TRBJ1-2; TRBD1 aligns across 7 bases. The germline CDR1 and CDR2 sequences are MNHEY and SVGAGI. This CDR3 contains 15 residues. V lost 5 bases to trimming and J lost 4 bases; unmatched junction nucleotides: 10. The CDR3 DNA reads as TGTGCCAGCAGTCCCGACAGGGACCCCCTCTATGGCTACACCTTC. This sequence encodes CASSPDRDPLYGYTF.

This chain links TRBV10-3 with TRBJ1-2, with D perhaps matching TRBD1 (5 bases). The CDR3 has 13 amino acids. The germline V and J ends were trimmed by 6 bases and 2 bases, with 10 bases remaining between them. Germline values: CDR1 ENHRY, CDR2 SYGVKD. Written as DNA, the CDR3 is TGTGCCATCAGCCCCGGGGGAAACTATGGCTACACCTTC. Its protein product is CAISPGGNYGYTF.

This clone was seen a single time. The J gene is TRBJ1-1, the V gene TRBV28; D ambiguous. Germline V CDR1 and CDR2: MDHEN, SYDVKM. V was shortened by 6 bases and J by 1 base, with 15 bases between the two germline ends. The length of the CDR3 is 15 residues. CDR3 region: CASSPSQVPNTEAFF. The CDR3 DNA is TGTGCCAGCAGCCCCAGCCAGGTTCCGAACACTGAAGCTTTCTTT.

The gene calls are TRBV28 and TRBJ2-1; D might be TRBD2 (6 bases). Trimming pared 7 bases from V and 7 bases from J, leaving 14 bases between. Germline V gene lookup returns CDR1 MDHEN and CDR2 SYDVKM. CDR3 length: 13 amino acids. The CDR3 reads CASIRLAQNEQFF. Written as DNA, the CDR3 is TGTGCCAGCATTAGGCTAGCGCAGAATGAGCAGTTCTTC.

V is TRBV2 and J is TRBJ1-2; D remains ambiguous. This CDR3 comprises 10 residues. V was shortened by 6 bases and J by 5 bases, with 4 bases between the two germline ends. Per germline, CDR1 SNHLY and CDR2 FYNNEI. The CDR3 reads CASRSYGYTF. CDR3 in DNA: TGTGCCAGCAGGTCGTATGGCTACACCTTC.

The V and J genes are TRBV14 and TRBJ1-4; D gene uncertain. V gave up 4 bases and J gave up 8 bases, with 17 bases separating them. This CDR3 is 15 amino acids long. Germline V gene data show CDR1 as SGHDN and CDR2 as FVKESK. DNA of the CDR3: TGTGCCAGCAGCCCCGTCGGAGGTATTTGGGAAAAACTGTTTTTT. Its translation: CASSPVGGIWEKLFF.

The chain uses TRBV7-2 and TRBJ1-5, with unresolved D. CDR3 length equals 15 residues. CDR1 is SGHTA and CDR2 is FQGNSA in the germline V gene. Trimming removed 1 base from V and 4 bases from J, with 11 bases in between. Here the CDR3 reads CASSLESGWNQPQHF. The CDR3 nucleotides are TGTGCCAGCAGCTTAGAGTCGGGGTGGAATCAGCCCCAGCATTTT.

CDR3: CASSNSGQYNSPLHF. The CDR3 nucleotides are TGTGCCAGCTCAAACAGTGGACAGTATAATTCACCCCTCCACTTT. This chain uses TRBV9 with TRBJ1-6, with D possibly being TRBD1 (6 bases). Germline CDR1 and CDR2: SGDLS and YYNGEE. V dropped 7 bases and J dropped 4 bases, with 15 bases sitting between them. This CDR3 contains 15 residues.

The table lists this clone with many counts. This same CDR3 is encoded by further DNA sequences in the sample. V is TRBV2 and J is TRBJ1-1, with 9 bases aligning to TRBD1. Germline CDR1 and CDR2: SNHLY and FYNNEI. V shed 7 bases and J 1 base; nucleotides not matched to a gene: 10. The CDR3 contains 16 residues. The CDR3 reads CASTYNRGRGNTEAFF. The CDR3 DNA sequence: TGTGCCAGCACGTACAACAGGGGGCGGGGGAACACTGAAGCTTTCTTT.

The CDR3 sequence: CASSVRGSEQPQHF. CDR3 nucleotide sequence: TGTGCCAGCAGTGTCAGAGGGTCGGAACAGCCCCAGCATTTT. V gene TRBV2 combines with J gene TRBJ1-5; D remains ambiguous. The germline V and J ends were trimmed by 4 bases and 7 bases, with 14 bases remaining between them. CDR1 is SNHLY and CDR2 is FYNNEI in the germline V gene. This CDR3 comprises 14 residues.

This sequence joins TRBV19 and TRBJ2-6; D call uncertain. CDR3 size: 14 residues. V gave up 3 bases and J gave up 3 bases, with 6 bases separating them. CDR1 is LNHDA, CDR2 SQIVND, per germline (reference sequence). The CDR3 DNA is TGTGCCAGTAGTATCAATGTTGGGGCCAACGTCCTGACTTTC. This encodes CASSINVGANVLTF.

The rearrangement joins TRBV28 to TRBJ1-2; D gene uncertain. CDR1 and CDR2 (germline): MDHEN, SYDVKM. The CDR3 loop spans 13 amino acids. V gave up 6 bases and J gave up 8 bases, with 16 bases separating them. The DNA of the CDR3 is TGTGCCAGCAGATACGGTGTACTAGACGGCTACACCTTC. Translated: CASRYGVLDGYTF.

The V gene is TRBV3-1 (or the pseudogene TRBV3-2), the J gene TRBJ1-1; perhaps TRBD1 as D (6 bases). Trimming pared 2 bases from V and 7 bases from J, leaving 14 bases between. This CDR3 is 14 amino acids long. Germline lookup yields CDR1 LGHDT and CDR2 YNNKEL (reference sequence). CDR3: CASSQFDRSSEAFF. DNA of the CDR3: TGTGCCAGCAGCCAATTTGACAGGTCTAGTGAAGCTTTCTTT.

J is TRBJ1-5 and V is TRBV19; maybe TRBD1 (6 bases). The V gene's germline CDR1 is LNHDA and CDR2 SQIVND (reference sequence). V was cut by 6 bases and J by 6 bases, with 15 bases left in between. The CDR3 totals 14 residues. The CDR3 loop reads CASSEQGWGQPQHF. CDR3 nucleotides: TGTGCCAGTAGCGAACAGGGTTGGGGTCAGCCCCAGCATTTT.

The chain links TRBV9 to TRBJ2-7, with D unclear. V shed 0 bases and J shed 4 bases, with 11 bases lying between them. CDR3 length equals 14 residues. Looked up from germline, CDR1 is SGDLS and CDR2 is YYNGEE. As DNA, the CDR3 is TGTGCCAGCAGCGTAGACCCCCTAGGTTACGAGCAGTACTTC. This encodes CASSVDPLGYEQYF.

The V call is TRBV27, the J call TRBJ2-2, with a weak D call TRBD1 (6 bases). CDR1 is MNHEY and CDR2 is SMNVEV in the germline V gene (reference sequence). The CDR3 length is 13 residues. V gave up 3 bases and J gave up 7 bases, with 9 bases separating them. The CDR3 DNA follows: TGTGCCAGCAGTTTTCAAGGGGGCGGGGAGCTGTTTTTT. Translating it yields CASSFQGGGELFF.

The rearrangement joins TRBV11-2 to TRBJ1-1; D gene unclear. The ends were cut back, 0 bases at V and 11 bases at J, with 10 bases in the middle. Germline V gene data show CDR1 as SGHAT and CDR2 as FQNNGV. The CDR3 length is 12 residues. The CDR3, as DNA: TGTGCCAGCAGCTTAGACGCCGGGTTTGCTTTCTTT. Its translation: CASSLDAGFAFF.

This chain joins TRBV4-3 and TRBJ1-2, with D perhaps TRBD1 (5 bases). CDR1 LGHNA and CDR2 YSLEER come from the germline V gene. The CDR3 is 16 residues long. Trimming took off 0 bases at V and 4 bases at J, with 15 bases between the two ends. The CDR3 bases are TGCGCCAGCAGCCAAGAGAACGTGGGCAGGGTCTATGGCTACACCTTC. It translates to CASSQENVGRVYGYTF.

The chain combines TRBV5-1 with TRBJ1-2; D remains ambiguous. CDR1 is SGHRS and CDR2 is YFSETQ in the germline V gene. Trimming removed 0 bases from V and 11 bases from J, with 8 bases in between. The CDR3 contains 11 residues. CDR3: CASSLDGRYTF. CDR3 sequence (DNA): TGCGCCAGCAGCTTGGATGGGCGTTACACCTTC.

This chain uses TRBV11-2 with TRBJ2-4, with 7 bases lining up with TRBD2. Looked up from germline, CDR1 is SGHAT and CDR2 is FQNNGV. There are 14 residues in the CDR3. J gave up 6 bases and V 4 bases, and 6 bases lay outside the gene matches. In DNA form, the CDR3 reads TGTGCCAGCAGCTCGACCACGGGAGGAAACATTCAGTACTTC. The encoded protein is CASSSTTGGNIQYF.